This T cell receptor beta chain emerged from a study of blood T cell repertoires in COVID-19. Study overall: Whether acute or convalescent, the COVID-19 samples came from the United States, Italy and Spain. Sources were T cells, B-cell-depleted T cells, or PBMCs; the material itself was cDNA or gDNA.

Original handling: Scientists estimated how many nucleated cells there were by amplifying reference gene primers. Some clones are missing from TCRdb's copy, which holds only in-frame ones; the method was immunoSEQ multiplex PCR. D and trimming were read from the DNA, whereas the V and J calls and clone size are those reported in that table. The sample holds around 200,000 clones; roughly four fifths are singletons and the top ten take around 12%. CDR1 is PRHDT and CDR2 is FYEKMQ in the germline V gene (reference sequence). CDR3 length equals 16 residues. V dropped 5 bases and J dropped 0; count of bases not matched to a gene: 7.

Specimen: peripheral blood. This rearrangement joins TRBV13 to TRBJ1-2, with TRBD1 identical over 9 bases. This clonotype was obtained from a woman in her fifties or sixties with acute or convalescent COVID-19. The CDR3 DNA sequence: TGTGCCAGCAGCCCTACAGGGGGCGAAGCTAACTATGGCTACACCTTC. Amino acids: CASSPTGGEANYGYTF.